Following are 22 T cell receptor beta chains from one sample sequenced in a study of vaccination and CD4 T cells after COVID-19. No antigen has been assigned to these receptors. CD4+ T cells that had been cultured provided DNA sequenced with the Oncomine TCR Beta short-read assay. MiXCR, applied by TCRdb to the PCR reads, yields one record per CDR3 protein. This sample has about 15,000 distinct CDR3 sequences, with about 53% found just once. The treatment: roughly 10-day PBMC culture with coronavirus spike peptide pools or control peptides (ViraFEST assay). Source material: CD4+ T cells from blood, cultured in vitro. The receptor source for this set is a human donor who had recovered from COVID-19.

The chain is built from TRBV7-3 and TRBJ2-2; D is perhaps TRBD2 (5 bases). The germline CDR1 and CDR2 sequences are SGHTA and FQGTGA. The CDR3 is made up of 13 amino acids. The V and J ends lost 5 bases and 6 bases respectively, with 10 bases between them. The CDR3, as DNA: TGTGCCAGCAGCCCCCGGGAAGCCGGGGAGCTGTTTTTT. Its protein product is CASSPREAGELFF. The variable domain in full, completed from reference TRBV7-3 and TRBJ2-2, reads GAGVSQTPSNKVTEKGKYVELRCDPISGHTALYWYRQSLGQGPEFLIYFQGTGAADDSGLPNDRFFAVRPEGSVSTLKIQRTERGDSAVYLCASSPREAGELFFGEGSRLTVL.

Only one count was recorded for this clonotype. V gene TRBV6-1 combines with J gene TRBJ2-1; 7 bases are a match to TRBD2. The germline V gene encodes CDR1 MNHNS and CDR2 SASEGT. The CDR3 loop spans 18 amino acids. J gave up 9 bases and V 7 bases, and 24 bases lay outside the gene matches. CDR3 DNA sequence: TGTGCCAGCAACGAGGAGACTAGCCGCGGGCGCTACAATGGTGAGCAGTTCTTC. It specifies CASNEETSRGRYNGEQFF.

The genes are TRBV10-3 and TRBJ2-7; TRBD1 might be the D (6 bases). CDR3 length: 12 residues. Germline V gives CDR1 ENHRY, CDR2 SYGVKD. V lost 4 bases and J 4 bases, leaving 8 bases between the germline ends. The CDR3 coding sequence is TGTGCCATCAGTGTGACAGGTTACGAGCAGTACTTC. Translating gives CAISVTGYEQYF.

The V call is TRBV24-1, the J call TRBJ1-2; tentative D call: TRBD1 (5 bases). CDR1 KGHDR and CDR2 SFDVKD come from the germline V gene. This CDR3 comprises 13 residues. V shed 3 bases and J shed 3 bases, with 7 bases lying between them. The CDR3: CATSDPRDYGYTF. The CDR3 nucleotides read TGTGCCACCAGTGATCCCAGGGACTATGGCTACACCTTC.

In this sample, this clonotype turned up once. CDR3 bases: TGTGCCAGTGGGGACAGGAGGAACACTGAAGCTTTCTTT. Protein sequence: CASGDRRNTEAFF. This sequence joins TRBV19 and TRBJ1-1; TRBD1 matches 8 bases. CDR1 is LNHDA, CDR2 SQIVND, per germline (reference sequence). This CDR3 region has 13 residues. V shed 8 bases and J 1 base; nucleotides not matched to a gene: 3.

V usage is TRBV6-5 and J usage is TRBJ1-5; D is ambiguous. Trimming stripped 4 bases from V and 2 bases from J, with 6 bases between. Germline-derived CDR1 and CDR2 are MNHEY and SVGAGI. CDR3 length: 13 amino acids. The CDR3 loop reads CASSSIGNQPQHF. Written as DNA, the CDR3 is TGTGCCAGCAGTTCAATTGGCAATCAGCCCCAGCATTTT.

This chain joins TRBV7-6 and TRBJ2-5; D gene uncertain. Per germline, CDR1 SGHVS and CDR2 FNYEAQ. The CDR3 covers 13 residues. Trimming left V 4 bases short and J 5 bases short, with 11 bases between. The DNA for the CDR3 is TGTGCCAGCAGCTCCCTCACACGTGAGACCCAGTACTTC. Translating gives CASSSLTRETQYF.

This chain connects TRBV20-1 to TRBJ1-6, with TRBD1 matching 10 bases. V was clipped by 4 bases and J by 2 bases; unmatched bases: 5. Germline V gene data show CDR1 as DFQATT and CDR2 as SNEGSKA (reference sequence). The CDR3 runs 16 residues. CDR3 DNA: TGCAGTGCTATGACGGACAGGGGGACCTATAATTCACCCCTCCACTTT. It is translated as CSAMTDRGTYNSPLHF.

The CDR3 here is CATSSDPSGGARAKNIQYF. CDR3 DNA sequence: TGTGCCACCAGCAGCGATCCTAGCGGGGGGGCCAGAGCCAAAAACATTCAGTACTTC. The genes are TRBV15 and TRBJ2-4, with TRBD2 matching over 12 bases. With 3 bases clipped from V and 0 bases from J, the junction kept 9 bases outside the gene matches. This CDR3 has 19 residues. Germline values: CDR1 LNHNV, CDR2 YYDKDF (reference sequence).

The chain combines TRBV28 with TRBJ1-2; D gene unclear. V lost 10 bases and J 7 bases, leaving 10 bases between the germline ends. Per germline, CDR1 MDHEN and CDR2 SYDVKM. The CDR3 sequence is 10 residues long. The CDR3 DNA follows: TGTGCCACCCGAGAGGCTGGCTACACCTTC. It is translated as CATREAGYTF.

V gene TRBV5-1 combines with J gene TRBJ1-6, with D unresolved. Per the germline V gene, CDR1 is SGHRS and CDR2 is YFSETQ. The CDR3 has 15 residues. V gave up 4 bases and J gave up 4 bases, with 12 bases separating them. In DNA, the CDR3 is TGCGCCAGCAGCCCGGATGGGAAGTATAATTCACCCCTCCACTTT. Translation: CASSPDGKYNSPLHF.

The CDR3 DNA reads TGCGCCAGCAGCTTGGGAGACCAAGAGACCCAGTACTTC. Its translation: CASSLGDQETQYF. J is TRBJ2-5 and V is TRBV5-1, with no clear D. Trimming stripped 0 bases from V and 0 bases from J, with 3 bases between. This CDR3 spans 13 amino acids. CDR1 and CDR2 from the germline V gene are SGHRS and YFSETQ.

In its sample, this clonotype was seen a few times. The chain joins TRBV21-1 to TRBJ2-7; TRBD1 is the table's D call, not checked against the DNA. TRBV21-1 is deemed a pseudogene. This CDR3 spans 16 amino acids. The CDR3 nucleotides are TGTGCCAGCACTTCCCGGGGGCAGGGTAAGGCCTACGAGCAGTACTTC. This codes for CASTSRGQGKAYEQYF.

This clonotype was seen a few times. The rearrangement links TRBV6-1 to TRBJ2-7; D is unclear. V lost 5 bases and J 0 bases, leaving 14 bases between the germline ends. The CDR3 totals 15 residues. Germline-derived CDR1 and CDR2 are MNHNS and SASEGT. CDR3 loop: CASSRGEPFSYEQYF. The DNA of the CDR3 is TGTGCCAGCAGTCGCGGAGAACCTTTCTCCTACGAGCAGTACTTC.

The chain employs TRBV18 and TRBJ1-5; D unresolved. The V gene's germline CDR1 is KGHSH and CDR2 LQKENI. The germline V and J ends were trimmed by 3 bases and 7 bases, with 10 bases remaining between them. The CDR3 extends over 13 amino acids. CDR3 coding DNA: TGTGCCAGCTCACCCCAGGACGAGCAGCCCCAGCATTTT. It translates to CASSPQDEQPQHF. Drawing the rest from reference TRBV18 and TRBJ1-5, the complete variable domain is NAGVMQNPRHLVRRRGQEARLRCSPMKGHSHVYWYRQLPEEGLKFMVYLQKENIIDESGMPKERFSAEFPKEGPSILRIQQVVRGDSAAYFCASSPQDEQPQHFGDGTRLSIL.

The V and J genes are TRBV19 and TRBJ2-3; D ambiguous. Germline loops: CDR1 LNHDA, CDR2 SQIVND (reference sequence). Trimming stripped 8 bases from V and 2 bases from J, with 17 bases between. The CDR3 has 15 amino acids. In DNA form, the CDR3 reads TGTGCCAGTCCAAGTATGAGTAGGGCCACAGATACGCAGTATTTT. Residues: CASPSMSRATDTQYF.

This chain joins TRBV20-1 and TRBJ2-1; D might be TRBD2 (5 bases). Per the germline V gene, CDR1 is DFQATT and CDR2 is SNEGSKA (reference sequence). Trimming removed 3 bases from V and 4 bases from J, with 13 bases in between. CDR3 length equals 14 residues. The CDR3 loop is CSASQRAQYNEQFF. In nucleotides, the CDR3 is TGCAGTGCTAGTCAGAGGGCGCAATACAATGAGCAGTTCTTC.

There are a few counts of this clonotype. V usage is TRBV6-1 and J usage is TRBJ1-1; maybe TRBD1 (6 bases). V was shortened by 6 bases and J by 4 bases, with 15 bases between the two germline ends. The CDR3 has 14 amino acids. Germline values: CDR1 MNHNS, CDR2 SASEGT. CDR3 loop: CASRGTGSGTEAFF. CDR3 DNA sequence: TGTGCCAGCAGGGGTACAGGGTCGGGCACTGAAGCTTTCTTT.

The CDR3 loop reads CASMGTSGGARWSSNEQFF. The CDR3, as DNA: TGTGCCAGCATGGGGACTAGCGGGGGGGCTCGTTGGTCGTCGAATGAGCAGTTCTTC. V gene TRBV6-1 combines with J gene TRBJ2-1; TRBD2 matches at 16 bases. The CDR3 contains 19 residues. Germline loops: CDR1 MNHNS, CDR2 SASEGT. The J segment lost 7 bases and the V segment lost 7 bases, leaving 16 bases of the junction unmatched.

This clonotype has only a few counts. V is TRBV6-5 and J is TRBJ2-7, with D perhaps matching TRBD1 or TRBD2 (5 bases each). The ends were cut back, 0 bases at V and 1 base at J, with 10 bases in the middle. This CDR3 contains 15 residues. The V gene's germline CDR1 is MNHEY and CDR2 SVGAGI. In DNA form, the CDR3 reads TGTGCCAGCAGTTACTCTAGTGGGGGATCCTACGAGCAGTACTTC. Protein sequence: CASSYSSGGSYEQYF.

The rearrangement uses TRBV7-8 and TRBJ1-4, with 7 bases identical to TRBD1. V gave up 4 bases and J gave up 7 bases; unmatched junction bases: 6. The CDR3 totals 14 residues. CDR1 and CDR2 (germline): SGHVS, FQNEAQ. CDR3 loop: CASSSTGVGEKLFF. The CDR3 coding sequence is TGTGCCAGCAGCTCCACAGGGGTTGGTGAAAAACTGTTTTTT. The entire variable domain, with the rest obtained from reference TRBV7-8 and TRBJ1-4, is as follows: GAGVSQSPRYKVAKRGQDVALRCDPISGHVSLFWYQQALGQGPEFLTYFQNEAQLDKSGLPSDRFFAERPEGSVSTLKIQRTQQEDSAVYLCASSSTGVGEKLFFGSGTQLSVL.

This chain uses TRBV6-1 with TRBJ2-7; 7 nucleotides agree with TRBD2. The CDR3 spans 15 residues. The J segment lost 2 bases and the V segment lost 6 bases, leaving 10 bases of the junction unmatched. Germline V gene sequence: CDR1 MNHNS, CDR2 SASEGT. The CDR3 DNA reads TGTGCCAGCAGGCCCCCGGGGAGGGGAACCTACGAGCAGTACTTC. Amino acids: CASRPPGRGTYEQYF.